Listed below are T cell receptor beta chains from one sample, sequenced in a study of blood T cell repertoires in COVID-19. The method was immunoSEQ multiplex PCR; TCRdb's version includes in-frame clones alone and lacks a portion of them. The data contain 64,000 or so clones, approximately 86% of them singletons. The sequencing input was peripheral blood. These TCRs come from a middle-aged man with acute or convalescent COVID-19. Both conserved end residues are part of each CDR3. Fields, in order: J gene, clone size, V gene, D gene, CDR3 DNA, CDR3 protein. A D gene is named only where the DNA matches it firmly. A row's size may be missing; if present it is once, few, many or a size class.

TRBJ1-1 . TRBV5-1 . TGCGCCAGCAGGGGCATGGTGAACACTGAAGCTTTCTTT CASRGMVNTEAFF
TRBJ1-1 . TRBV19 . TGTGCCAGTAGTATCCTGACAGGGAACACTGAAGCTTTCTTT CASSILTGNTEAFF
TRBJ2-7 . TRBV19 TRBD1 TGTGCCAGTAGTCTGCAAACGACAGGGCCCTACGAGCAGTACTTC CASSLQTTGPYEQYF
TRBJ1-2 . TRBV5-1 . TGCGCCAGCAGCCTTGGACAGCTTAACTATGGCTACACCTTC CASSLGQLNYGYTF
TRBJ1-2 . TRBV11-2 . TGTGCCAGCAGGCCGATTGGGGGGGTAGGCTATGGCTACACCTTC CASRPIGGVGYGYTF
TRBJ1-1 . TRBV20-1 . TGCAGTGCTAGTTGGACAGCGAACACTGAAGCTTTCTTT CSASWTANTEAFF
TRBJ2-5 . TRBV5-6 . TGTGCCAGCAGCTTGGTACAGGAGGAGACCCAGTACTTC CASSLVQEETQYF
TRBJ2-5 . TRBV2 . TGTGCCAGTCGAGTAGTACCGCAAGAGACCCAGTACTTC CASRVVPQETQYF
TRBJ2-7 . TRBV27 TRBD1 TGTGCCAGCAGTGCCACAGGGGGAATAGACGAGCAGTACTTC CASSATGGIDEQYF
TRBJ1-5 . TRBV21-1 . TGTGCCAGCAGCGCAGGGCGGACGGATCAGCCCCAGCATTTT CASSAGRTDQPQHF
TRBJ2-2 few TRBV5-4 TRBD2 TGTGCCAGCAGCTTAAGAGCGGGGGGACCAGTTGGGGAGCTGTTTTTT CASSLRAGGPVGELFF
TRBJ2-2 . TRBV30 . TGTGCCTGGAGGGAGTTCTACGGGGAGCTGTTTTTT CAWREFYGELFF
TRBJ2-7 . TRBV14 . TGTGCCAGCAGCCAGGAGTACAGGGTTCGCGAGCAGTACTTC CASSQEYRVREQYF
TRBJ2-1 . TRBV19 TRBD2 TGTGCCAGTAGTCTGGATAGCGGGGGGATGTACAATGAGCAGTTCTTC CASSLDSGGMYNEQFF
TRBJ2-7 once TRBV5-6 . TGTGCCAGCAGCCCAGGGAACCGGGCAGGGTACTTTACCTACGAGCAGTACTTC CASSPGNRAGYFTYEQYF
TRBJ1-3 . TRBV3-1/TRBV3-2 . TGTGCCAGCAGCCGCAGAGCGCCCTCTGGAAACACCATATATTTT CASSRRAPSGNTIYF
TRBJ1-2 . TRBV9 . TGTGCCAGCAGCTCCCGCCCCGACAGGTGGGGCTACACCTTC CASSSRPDRWGYTF
TRBJ2-3 . TRBV19 . TGTGCCAGTAGTCCCGGACAGATTCCGAATACGCAGTATTTT CASSPGQIPNTQYF
TRBJ2-1 . TRBV5-1 TRBD1 TGCGCCAGCAGCCGAGGAGGGACAGGCTTGGGTGAGCAGTTCTTC CASSRGGTGLGEQFF
TRBJ1-1 . TRBV11-3 . TGTGCCAGCAGCTTATTGACTACCACTGAAGCTTTCTTT CASSLLTTTEAFF
TRBJ2-5 . TRBV3-1/TRBV3-2 . TGTGCCTTCGGGACATCAGAGACCCAGTACTTC CAFGTSETQYF
TRBJ1-5 few TRBV4-2 . TGTGCCAGCAGCCAAGACTGGCAGACAAATCAGCCCCAGCATTTT CASSQDWQTNQPQHF
TRBJ2-2 . TRBV15 . TGTGCCACCAGCAGGGACAGACAGAGAAAGAACACCGGGGAGCTGTTTTTT CATSRDRQRKNTGELFF
TRBJ2-1 . TRBV5-1 TRBD2 TGCGCCAGCAGCTTGGCCTTCACCGGACTAGCTCCCCTACGGGTGAATGAGCAGTTCTTC CASSLAFTGLAPLRVNEQFF
TRBJ1-2 . TRBV7-3 TRBD1 TGTGCCAGCAGCTTGGCAGGGGGGAACTATGGCTACACCTTC CASSLAGGNYGYTF
TRBJ1-1 . TRBV12-3/TRBV12-4 . TGTGCCAGCAGTTTTCGGACAGTGGGAGCTTTCTTT CASSFRTVGAFF
TRBJ1-3 . TRBV6-5 . TGTGCCAGCAGCCCGACCAGGGCGGCAAACACCATATATTTT CASSPTRAANTIYF
TRBJ2-7 . TRBV12-3/TRBV12-4 TRBD1 TGTGCCAGCAGTCGGACAGGGGCTGGCGAGCAGTACTTC CASSRTGAGEQYF
TRBJ2-7 . TRBV5-1 TRBD1 TGCGCCAGCAGCCTCGGAGCGCGGGGCAGGGGGCAAGCGTACGAGCAGTACTTC CASSLGARGRGQAYEQYF
TRBJ2-3 . TRBV15 TRBD2 TGTGCCACAAATAAAAAAAGCGGGGGGAGCACAGATACGCAGTATTTT CATNKKSGGSTDTQYF
TRBJ1-5 . TRBV7-2 . TGTGCCAGCAGCCAAACTTACAATCAGCCCCAGCATTTT CASSQTYNQPQHF
TRBJ2-3 . TRBV18 . TGTGCCAGCTTCCTAGGAGATACGCAGTATTTT CASFLGDTQYF
TRBJ2-5 once TRBV9 . TGTGCCAGCAGCGCCCAAAATTTGGAGACCCAGTACTTC CASSAQNLETQYF
TRBJ2-2 . TRBV5-4 . TGTGCCAGCAGCCCTGAGGCTAGCTCCGGGGAGCTGTTTTTT CASSPEASSGELFF
TRBJ1-2 . TRBV18 . TGTGCCAGCTCACCAAGGGGAAGTCAGGACTATGGCTACACCTTC CASSPRGSQDYGYTF
TRBJ2-7 . TRBV4-1 . TGCGCCAGCAGCCAAGATCGTAGCAGGGGCTACGAGCAGTACTTC CASSQDRSRGYEQYF
TRBJ1-1 . TRBV29-1 . TGCAGCGTTGACGCTACCGCCTCCCTGAAAACTTTCTTT CSVDATASLKTFF
TRBJ2-5 once TRBV2 . TGTGCCAGCGGGGGCAGACCTGAGACCCAGTACTTC CASGGRPETQYF
TRBJ1-1 . TRBV12-5 TRBD1 TGTGCTAGTGGTTTGGGGACAGGGGGCACTGAAGCTTTCTTT CASGLGTGGTEAFF
TRBJ1-2 . TRBV2 . TGTGCCAGCCGGAGTCCGGCGGGCTACACCTTC CASRSPAGYTF
TRBJ1-1 . TRBV11-3 TRBD1 TGTGCCAGCAGCCCCCCCCGACAGGGAAGTGTGGCTTTCTTT CASSPPRQGSVAFF
TRBJ1-5 . TRBV12-3/TRBV12-4 . TGTGCCAGCAGTTTGCAGGATCAGCCCCAGCATTTT CASSLQDQPQHF
TRBJ1-4 . TRBV6-1 TRBD1 TGTGCCAGCAGTGACCTGACAGGGAATGAAAAACTGTTTTTT CASSDLTGNEKLFF
TRBJ1-6 . TRBV11-3 TRBD1 TGTGCCAGCAGCCCGGACAGGATCGGGATTTCACCCCTCCACTTT CASSPDRIGISPLHF
TRBJ1-5 few TRBV6-2/TRBV6-3 TRBD1 TGTGCCAGCAGCCCCCAGGGACAGGGATATCAGCCCCAGCATTTT CASSPQGQGYQPQHF
TRBJ2-1 . TRBV9 . TGTGCCAGCAGCGTAGCCGGTCTAACCGCCAATGAGCAGTTCTTC CASSVAGLTANEQFF
TRBJ2-1 . TRBV7-2 TRBD1 TGTGCCAGCAGCTTAGGGGGACAGAGCTACAATGAGCAGTTCTTC CASSLGGQSYNEQFF
TRBJ2-7 . TRBV14 . TGTGCCAGCAGCCAAACGAGTAGAGGCGAGCAGTACTTC CASSQTSRGEQYF